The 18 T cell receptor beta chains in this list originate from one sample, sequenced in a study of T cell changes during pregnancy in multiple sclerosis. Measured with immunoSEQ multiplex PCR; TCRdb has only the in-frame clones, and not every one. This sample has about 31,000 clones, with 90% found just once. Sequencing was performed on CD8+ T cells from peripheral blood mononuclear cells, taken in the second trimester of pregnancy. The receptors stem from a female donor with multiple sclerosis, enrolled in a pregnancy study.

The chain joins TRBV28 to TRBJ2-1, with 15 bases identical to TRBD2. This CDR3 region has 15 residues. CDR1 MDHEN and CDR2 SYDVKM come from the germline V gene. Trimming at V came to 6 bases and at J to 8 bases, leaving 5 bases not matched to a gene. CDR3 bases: TGTGCCAGCAGGGGACTAGCGGGAGGTCGCGATGAGCAGTTCTTC. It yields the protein CASRGLAGGRDEQFF.

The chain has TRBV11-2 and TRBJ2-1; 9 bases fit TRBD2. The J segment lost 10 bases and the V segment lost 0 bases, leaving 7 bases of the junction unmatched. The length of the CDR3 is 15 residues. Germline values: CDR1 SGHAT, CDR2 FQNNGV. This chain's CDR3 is CASSLDIAGVGEQFF. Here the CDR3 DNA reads TGTGCCAGCAGCTTAGACATAGCGGGAGTCGGCGAGCAGTTCTTC.

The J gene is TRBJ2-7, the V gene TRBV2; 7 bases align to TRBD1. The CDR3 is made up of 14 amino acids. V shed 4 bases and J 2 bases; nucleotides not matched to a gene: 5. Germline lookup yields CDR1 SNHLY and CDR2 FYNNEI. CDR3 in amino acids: CASSVSGGTYEQYF. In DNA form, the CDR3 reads TGTGCCAGCAGTGTTTCAGGGGGAACCTACGAGCAGTACTTC.

The CDR3 sequence: CASSVRDSGANVLTF. For the CDR3, the DNA is TGTGCCAGCAGTGTCAGGGACTCTGGGGCCAACGTCCTGACTTTC. The rearrangement uses TRBV2 and TRBJ2-6, with D perhaps matching TRBD1 (5 bases). V was pared by 4 bases and J by 0 bases, with 7 bases between. CDR1 is SNHLY and CDR2 is FYNNEI in the germline V gene. This CDR3 has 15 amino acids. Combining the CDR3 with reference TRBV2 and TRBJ2-6 gives the whole variable domain EPEVTQTPSHQVTQMGQEVILRCVPISNHLYFYWYRQILGQKVEFLVSFYNNEISEKSEIFDDQFSVERPDGSNFTLKIRSTKLEDSAMYFCASSVRDSGANVLTFGAGSRLTVL.

The CDR3 sequence is CASSVGDSGLWEQYF. The CDR3 nucleotides are TGTGCCAGCAGCGTGGGTGATAGCGGTTTGTGGGAGCAGTACTTC. The gene calls are TRBV9 and TRBJ2-7; TRBD2 is a possible D gene (6 bases). Per germline, CDR1 SGDLS and CDR2 YYNGEE. There are 15 residues in the CDR3. Deletions cut 2 bases from V and 7 bases from J, with 19 bases between.

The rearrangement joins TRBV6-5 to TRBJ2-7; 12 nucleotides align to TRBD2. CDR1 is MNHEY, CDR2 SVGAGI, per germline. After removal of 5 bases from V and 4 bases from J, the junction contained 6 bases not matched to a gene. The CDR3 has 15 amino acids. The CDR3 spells CASSPLAGGRYEQYF. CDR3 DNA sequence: TGTGCCAGCAGTCCTCTAGCGGGAGGGCGGTACGAGCAGTACTTC.

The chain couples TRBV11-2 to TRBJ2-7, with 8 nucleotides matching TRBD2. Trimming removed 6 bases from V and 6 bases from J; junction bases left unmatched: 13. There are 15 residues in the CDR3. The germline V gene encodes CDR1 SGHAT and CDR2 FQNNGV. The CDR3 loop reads CASRALMGLDTEQYF. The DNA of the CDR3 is TGTGCCAGCAGGGCTCTTATGGGACTAGACACCGAGCAGTACTTC.

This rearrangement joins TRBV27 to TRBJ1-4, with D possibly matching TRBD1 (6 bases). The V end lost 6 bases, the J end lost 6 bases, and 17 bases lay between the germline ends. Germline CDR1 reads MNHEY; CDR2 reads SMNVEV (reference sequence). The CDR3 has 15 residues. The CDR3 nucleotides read TGTGCCAGCAGGACCCGCCGGGACAATGATGAAAAACTGTTTTTT. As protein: CASRTRRDNDEKLFF.

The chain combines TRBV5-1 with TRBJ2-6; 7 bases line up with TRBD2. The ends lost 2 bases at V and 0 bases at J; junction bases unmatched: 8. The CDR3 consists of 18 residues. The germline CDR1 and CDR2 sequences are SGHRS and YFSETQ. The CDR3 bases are TGCGCCAGCAGCTTAAATCTAGCGGACAACTCTGGGGCCAACGTCCTGACTTTC. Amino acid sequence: CASSLNLADNSGANVLTF.

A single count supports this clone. Here the CDR3 reads CASSEESLAPYEQYF. The DNA of the CDR3 is TGTGCCAGCAGTGAAGAGTCACTAGCGCCTTACGAGCAGTACTTC. This chain connects TRBV6-1 to TRBJ2-5, with 7 bases matching TRBD2. The better agreement between TRBJ2-7 and the DNA end casts doubt on the J call. CDR1 is MNHNS and CDR2 is SASEGT in the germline V gene. The CDR3 runs 15 residues.

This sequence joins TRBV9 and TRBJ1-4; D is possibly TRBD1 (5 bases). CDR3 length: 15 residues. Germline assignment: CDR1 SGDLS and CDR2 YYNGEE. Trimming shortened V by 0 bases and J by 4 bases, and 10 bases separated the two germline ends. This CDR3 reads CASSVEDTHNEKLFF. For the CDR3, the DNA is TGTGCCAGCAGCGTAGAGGACACGCATAATGAAAAACTGTTTTTT.

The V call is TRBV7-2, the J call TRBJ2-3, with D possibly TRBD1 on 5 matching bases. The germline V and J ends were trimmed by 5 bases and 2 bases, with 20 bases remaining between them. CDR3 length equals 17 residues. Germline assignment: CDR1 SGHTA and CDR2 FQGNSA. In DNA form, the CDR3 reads TGTGCCAGCAGCCTCCGCCGCTGGGGCAGGACCACAGATACGCAGTATTTT. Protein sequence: CASSLRRWGRTTDTQYF.

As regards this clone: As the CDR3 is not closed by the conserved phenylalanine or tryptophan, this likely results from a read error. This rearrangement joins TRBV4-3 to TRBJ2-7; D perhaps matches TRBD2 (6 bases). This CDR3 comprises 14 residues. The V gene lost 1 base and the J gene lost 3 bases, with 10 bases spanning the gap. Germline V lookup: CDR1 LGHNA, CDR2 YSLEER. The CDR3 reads CASSQGLADYEQYL. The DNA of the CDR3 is TGCGCCAGCAGCCAAGGGTTAGCGGACTACGAGCAGTACCTC.

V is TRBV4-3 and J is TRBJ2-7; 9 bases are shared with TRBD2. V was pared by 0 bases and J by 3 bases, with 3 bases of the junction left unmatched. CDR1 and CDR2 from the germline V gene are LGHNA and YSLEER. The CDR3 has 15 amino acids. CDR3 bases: TGCGCCAGCAGCCAAGAACTAGCGGGTTACTACGAGCAGTACTTC. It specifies CASSQELAGYYEQYF.

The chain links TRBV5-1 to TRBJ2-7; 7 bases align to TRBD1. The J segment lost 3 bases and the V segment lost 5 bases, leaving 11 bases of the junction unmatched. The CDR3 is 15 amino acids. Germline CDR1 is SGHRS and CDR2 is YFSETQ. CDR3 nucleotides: TGCGCCAGCAGTGAAGGACAGGACCGAATCTACGAGCAGTACTTC. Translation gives CASSEGQDRIYEQYF.

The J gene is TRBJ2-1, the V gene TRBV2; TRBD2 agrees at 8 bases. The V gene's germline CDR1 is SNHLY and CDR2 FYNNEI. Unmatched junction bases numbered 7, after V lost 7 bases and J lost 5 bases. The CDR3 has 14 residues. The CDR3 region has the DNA TGTGCCAGCAACGACGGGGGGGGTAACAATGAGCAGTTCTTC. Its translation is CASNDGGGNNEQFF.

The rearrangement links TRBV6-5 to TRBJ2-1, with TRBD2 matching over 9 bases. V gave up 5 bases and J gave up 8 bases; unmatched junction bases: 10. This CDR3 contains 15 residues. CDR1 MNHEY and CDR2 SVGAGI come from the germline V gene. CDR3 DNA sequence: TGTGCCAGCAGTCAAACGGTAGCGGGAGTCCATGAGCAGTTCTTC. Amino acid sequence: CASSQTVAGVHEQFF.

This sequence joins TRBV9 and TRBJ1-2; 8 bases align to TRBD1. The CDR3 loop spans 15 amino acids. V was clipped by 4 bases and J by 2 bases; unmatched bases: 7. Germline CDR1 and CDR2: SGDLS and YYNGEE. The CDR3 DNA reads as TGTGCCAGCAGCTCCGGACAGGGCTCAAACTATGGCTACACCTTC. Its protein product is CASSSGQGSNYGYTF.